The rows below give T cell receptor beta chains drawn from one sample of a study of vaccination effects on CD4 cells after COVID-19. Generated by immunoSEQ multiplex PCR, the TCRdb table keeps only in-frame clones and is missing some. The sample shows 73,000 or so clones, 78% of them seen only once. No antigens are known for them. The sequences come from CD4+ T cells from PBMCs cultured with SARS-CoV-2 spike peptides, collected before COVID-19 vaccination. The source is a human donor who received a COVID-19 vaccine. The CDR3 runs from the conserved cysteine through the conserved F or W. Fields, in order: CDR3 protein, CDR3 DNA, D gene, clone size, J gene, CDR3 length, V gene. D genes are given only for firm matches. Only some rows state a clone size, as once, few, many or a class for expanded clones.

CDR3 protein: CSVYPPGQTNEKLFF
CDR3 DNA: TGCAGCGTTTACCCACCGGGACAGACGAATGAAAAACTGTTTTTT
D gene: TRBD1
clone size: .
J gene: TRBJ1-4
CDR3 length: 15
V gene: TRBV29-1

CDR3 protein: CASSRTTGYNQPQHF
CDR3 DNA: TGTGCCAGCAGCCGTACCACAGGGTACAATCAGCCCCAGCATTTT
D gene: .
clone size: .
J gene: TRBJ1-5
CDR3 length: 15
V gene: TRBV7-2

CDR3 protein: CASSIGGGFGNQPQHF
CDR3 DNA: TGTGCCAGTAGTATAGGAGGGGGGTTTGGCAATCAGCCCCAGCATTTT
D gene: .
clone size: .
J gene: TRBJ1-5
CDR3 length: 16
V gene: TRBV19

CDR3 protein: CASSQDKNYGYTF
CDR3 DNA: TGTGCCAGCAGCCAGGACAAGAACTATGGCTACACCTTC
D gene: .
clone size: .
J gene: TRBJ1-2
CDR3 length: 13
V gene: TRBV6-6

CDR3 protein: CASSVASQETQYF
CDR3 DNA: TGTGCCAGCAGCGTCGCCAGCCAAGAGACCCAGTACTTC
D gene: .
clone size: .
J gene: TRBJ2-5
CDR3 length: 13
V gene: TRBV9

CDR3 protein: CASSPGIGENTEAFF
CDR3 DNA: TGTGCCAGCTCCCCTGGAATCGGAGAGAACACTGAAGCTTTCTTT
D gene: .
clone size: .
J gene: TRBJ1-1
CDR3 length: 15
V gene: TRBV18

CDR3 protein: CATSDFGLAGGPQETQYF
CDR3 DNA: TGTGCCACCAGTGACTTCGGACTAGCGGGGGGGCCCCAAGAGACCCAGTACTTC
D gene: TRBD2
clone size: .
J gene: TRBJ2-5
CDR3 length: 18
V gene: TRBV24-1

CDR3 protein: CASSDTPGKLFF
CDR3 DNA: TGTGCCAGCAGTGACACCCCGGGAAAACTGTTTTTT
D gene: .
clone size: .
J gene: TRBJ1-4
CDR3 length: 12
V gene: TRBV6-1

CDR3 protein: CAGAPYTGPGYGYTF
CDR3 DNA: TGTGCCGGAGCCCCATATACAGGGCCCGGCTATGGCTACACCTTC
D gene: .
clone size: .
J gene: TRBJ1-2
CDR3 length: 15
V gene: TRBV6-5

CDR3 protein: CASTSGGGILSPLHF
CDR3 DNA: TGTGCCAGTACATCAGGGGGGGGGATTCTTTCACCCCTCCACTTT
D gene: TRBD1
clone size: few
J gene: TRBJ1-6
CDR3 length: 15
V gene: TRBV19

CDR3 protein: CASSPRATVNTEAFF
CDR3 DNA: TGTGCCAGCAGCCCCCGAGCCACGGTGAACACTGAAGCTTTCTTT
D gene: .
clone size: .
J gene: TRBJ1-1
CDR3 length: 15
V gene: TRBV3-1/TRBV3-2

CDR3 protein: CASSPDSTGNTIYF
CDR3 DNA: TGTGCCAGCAGCCCGGACAGTACTGGAAACACCATATATTTT
D gene: .
clone size: few
J gene: TRBJ1-3
CDR3 length: 14
V gene: TRBV7-2

CDR3 protein: CASGGDQNTGELFF
CDR3 DNA: TGCGCCAGCGGTGGCGATCAGAACACCGGGGAGCTGTTTTTT
D gene: .
clone size: .
J gene: TRBJ2-2
CDR3 length: 14
V gene: TRBV5-1

CDR3 protein: CATKGAPHGYTF
CDR3 DNA: TGTGCCACTAAAGGGGCTCCTCATGGCTACACCTTC
D gene: .
clone size: once
J gene: TRBJ1-2
CDR3 length: 12
V gene: TRBV28

CDR3 protein: CASSQDHGTPNNYGYTF
CDR3 DNA: TGCGCCAGCAGCCAGGATCATGGGACTCCTAATAACTATGGCTACACCTTC
D gene: .
clone size: .
J gene: TRBJ1-2
CDR3 length: 17
V gene: TRBV4-1

CDR3 protein: CASSPRRGAGSTDTQYF
CDR3 DNA: TGTGCCAGCTCACCACGCCGCGGGGCGGGAAGCACAGATACGCAGTATTTT
D gene: .
clone size: .
J gene: TRBJ2-3
CDR3 length: 17
V gene: TRBV18

CDR3 protein: CASSALAGGLRDEQFF
CDR3 DNA: TGTGCCAGCAGCGCCCTAGCGGGGGGGCTTCGAGATGAGCAGTTCTTC
D gene: TRBD2
clone size: .
J gene: TRBJ2-1
CDR3 length: 16
V gene: TRBV5-4

CDR3 protein: CASSPSQRGSGNTIYF
CDR3 DNA: TGTGCCAGCTCACCATCCCAGCGGGGCTCTGGAAACACCATATATTTT
D gene: .
clone size: .
J gene: TRBJ1-3
CDR3 length: 16
V gene: TRBV18

CDR3 protein: CASSQWRTDYNEQFF
CDR3 DNA: TGTGCCAGCAGCCAATGGCGTACGGACTACAATGAGCAGTTCTTC
D gene: .
clone size: .
J gene: TRBJ2-1
CDR3 length: 15
V gene: TRBV16

CDR3 protein: CASSLAGSGGETQYF
CDR3 DNA: TGTGCCAGCAGCTTGGCTGGTAGCGGGGGGGAGACCCAGTACTTC
D gene: TRBD2
clone size: .
J gene: TRBJ2-5
CDR3 length: 15
V gene: TRBV5-4

CDR3 protein: CASSPTGYYGYTF
CDR3 DNA: TGTGCCAGCAGCCCGACAGGGTACTATGGCTACACCTTC
D gene: TRBD1
clone size: .
J gene: TRBJ1-2
CDR3 length: 13
V gene: TRBV12-3/TRBV12-4

CDR3 protein: CASSLVGGGVETQYF
CDR3 DNA: TGTGCCAGCAGCTTAGTCGGGGGCGGCGTCGAGACCCAGTACTTC
D gene: .
clone size: .
J gene: TRBJ2-5
CDR3 length: 15
V gene: TRBV11-2

CDR3 protein: CAISELAGGDSPLHF
CDR3 DNA: TGTGCCATCAGTGAGTTAGCAGGGGGCGATTCACCCCTCCACTTT
D gene: TRBD1
clone size: few
J gene: TRBJ1-6
CDR3 length: 15
V gene: TRBV10-3

CDR3 protein: CASSFPTGLVETQYF
CDR3 DNA: TGTGCCAGCAGCTTCCCTACCGGACTAGTTGAGACCCAGTACTTC
D gene: TRBD2
clone size: .
J gene: TRBJ2-5
CDR3 length: 15
V gene: TRBV5-4

CDR3 protein: CASSLSNYGYTF
CDR3 DNA: TGTGCCAGCAGCTTGTCTAACTATGGCTACACCTTC
D gene: .
clone size: .
J gene: TRBJ1-2
CDR3 length: 12
V gene: TRBV5-4

CDR3 protein: CASSLLGLMNTEAFF
CDR3 DNA: TGTGCCAGCAGCCTGCTAGGGTTGATGAACACTGAAGCTTTCTTT
D gene: .
clone size: .
J gene: TRBJ1-1
CDR3 length: 15
V gene: TRBV7-2

CDR3 protein: CASSLGTEGGLAEAFF
CDR3 DNA: TGTGCCAGCAGCCTTGGGACGGAGGGGGGGCTGGCTGAAGCTTTCTTT
D gene: .
clone size: .
J gene: TRBJ1-1
CDR3 length: 16
V gene: TRBV3-1/TRBV3-2

CDR3 protein: CASSFQGAYLYGYTF
CDR3 DNA: TGTGCCAGCAGCTTCCAGGGGGCGTACCTCTATGGCTACACCTTC
D gene: TRBD1
clone size: .
J gene: TRBJ1-2
CDR3 length: 15
V gene: TRBV3-1/TRBV3-2

CDR3 protein: CASSLAGPRGGNIQYF
CDR3 DNA: TGCGCCAGCAGCTTGGCCGGTCCAAGGGGGGGTAACATTCAGTACTTC
D gene: .
clone size: .
J gene: TRBJ2-4
CDR3 length: 16
V gene: TRBV5-1

CDR3 protein: CASVADGVLAKNIQYF
CDR3 DNA: TGTGCCAGCGTAGCAGACGGAGTCCTAGCCAAAAACATTCAGTACTTC
D gene: .
clone size: .
J gene: TRBJ2-4
CDR3 length: 16
V gene: TRBV6-4

CDR3 protein: CASSQRGAPSETQYF
CDR3 DNA: TGTGCCAGCAGCCAGCGGGGGGCCCCAAGCGAGACCCAGTACTTC
D gene: TRBD2
clone size: once
J gene: TRBJ2-5
CDR3 length: 15
V gene: TRBV7-6

CDR3 protein: CASPIPPAGSDTDTQYF
CDR3 DNA: TGTGCCAGCCCAATCCCCCCGGCAGGCAGCGACACAGATACGCAGTATTTT
D gene: .
clone size: .
J gene: TRBJ2-3
CDR3 length: 17
V gene: TRBV5-8

CDR3 protein: CASSFLQGHQPQHF
CDR3 DNA: TGTGCCAGCAGTTTCTTACAGGGTCATCAGCCCCAGCATTTT
D gene: .
clone size: .
J gene: TRBJ1-5
CDR3 length: 14
V gene: TRBV6-5

CDR3 protein: CASSLGGYKAWYF
CDR3 DNA: TGTGCCAGCAGTTTGGGCGGGTATAAGGCATGGTATTTT
D gene: .
clone size: .
J gene: TRBJ2-3
CDR3 length: 13
V gene: TRBV12-3/TRBV12-4

CDR3 protein: CASSPRAFGGNTGELFF
CDR3 DNA: TGTGCCAGCTCACCTCGGGCCTTCGGGGGGAACACCGGGGAGCTGTTTTTT
D gene: .
clone size: .
J gene: TRBJ2-2
CDR3 length: 17
V gene: TRBV18

CDR3 protein: CASISVLPSSGNTIYF
CDR3 DNA: TGTGCCAGCATTAGTGTACTTCCGAGCTCTGGAAACACCATATATTTT
D gene: .
clone size: few
J gene: TRBJ1-3
CDR3 length: 16
V gene: TRBV7-9